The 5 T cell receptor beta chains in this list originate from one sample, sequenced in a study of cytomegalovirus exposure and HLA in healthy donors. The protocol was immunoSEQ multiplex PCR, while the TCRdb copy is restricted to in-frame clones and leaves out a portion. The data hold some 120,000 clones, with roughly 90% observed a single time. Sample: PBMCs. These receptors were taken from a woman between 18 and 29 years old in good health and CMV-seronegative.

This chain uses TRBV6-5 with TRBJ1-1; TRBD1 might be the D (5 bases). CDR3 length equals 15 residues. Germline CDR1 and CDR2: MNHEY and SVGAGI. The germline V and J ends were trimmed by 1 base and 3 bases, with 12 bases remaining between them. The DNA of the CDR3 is TGTGCCAGCAGTTACTTCAGGACAACGTACACTGAAGCTTTCTTT. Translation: CASSYFRTTYTEAFF.

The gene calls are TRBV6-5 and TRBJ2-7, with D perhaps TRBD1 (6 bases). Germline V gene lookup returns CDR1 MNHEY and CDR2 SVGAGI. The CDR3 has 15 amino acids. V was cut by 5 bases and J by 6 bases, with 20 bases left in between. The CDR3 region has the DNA TGTGCCAGCAGTATTGGGACAAATCTAAAAGGCGAGCAGTACTTC. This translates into CASSIGTNLKGEQYF.

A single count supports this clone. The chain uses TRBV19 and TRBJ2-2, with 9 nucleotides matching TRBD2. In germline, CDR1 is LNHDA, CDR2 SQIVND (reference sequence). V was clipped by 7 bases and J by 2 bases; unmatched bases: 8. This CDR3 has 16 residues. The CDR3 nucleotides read TGTGCCAGTAAGCGGGAGCGGGAGGAAAACACCGGGGAGCTGTTTTTT. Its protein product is CASKREREENTGELFF.

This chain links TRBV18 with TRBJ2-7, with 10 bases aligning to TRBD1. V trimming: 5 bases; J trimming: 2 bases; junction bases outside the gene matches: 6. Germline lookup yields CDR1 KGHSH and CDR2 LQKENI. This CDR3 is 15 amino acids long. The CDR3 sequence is CASSVGTGVPYEQYF. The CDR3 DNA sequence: TGTGCCAGCTCAGTAGGGACAGGGGTCCCCTACGAGCAGTACTTC.

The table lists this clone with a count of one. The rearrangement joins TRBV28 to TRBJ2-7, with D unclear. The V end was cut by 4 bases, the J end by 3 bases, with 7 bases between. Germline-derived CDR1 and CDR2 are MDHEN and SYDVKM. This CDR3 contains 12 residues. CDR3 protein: CASSSSSYEQYF. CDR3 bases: TGTGCCAGCAGTTCCTCCAGCTACGAGCAGTACTTC. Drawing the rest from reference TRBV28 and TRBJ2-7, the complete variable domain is DVKVTQSSRYLVKRTGEKVFLECVQDMDHENMFWYRQDPGLGLRLIYFSYDVKMKEKGDIPEGYSVSREKKERFSLILESASTNQTSMYLCASSSSSYEQYFGPGTRLTVT.